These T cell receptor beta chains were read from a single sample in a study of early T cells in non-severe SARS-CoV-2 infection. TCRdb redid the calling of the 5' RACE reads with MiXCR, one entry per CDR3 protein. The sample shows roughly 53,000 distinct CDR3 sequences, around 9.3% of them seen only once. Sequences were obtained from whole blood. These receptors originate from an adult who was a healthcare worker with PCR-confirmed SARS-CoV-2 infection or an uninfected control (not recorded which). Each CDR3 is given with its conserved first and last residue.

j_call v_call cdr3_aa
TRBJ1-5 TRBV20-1 CSARDQRGRGLRQPQHF
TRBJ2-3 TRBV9 CASSATIGGATDTQYF
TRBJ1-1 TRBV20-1 CSARPIIQGAWTEAFF
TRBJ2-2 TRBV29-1 CSGGTGVTGELFF
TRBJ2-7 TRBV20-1 CSAILIGDTYYEQYF
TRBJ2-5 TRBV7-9 CASSREAGTQYF
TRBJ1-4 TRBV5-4 CASSLDPNEKLFF
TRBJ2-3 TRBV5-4 CASSLGRKEDTQYF
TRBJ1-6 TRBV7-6 CASSLAQGGYNSPLHF
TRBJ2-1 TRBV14 CASSYLYRLTNEQFF
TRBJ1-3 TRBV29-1 CSVVHAGNTIYF
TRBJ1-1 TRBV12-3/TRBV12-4 CASRPGQATEAFF
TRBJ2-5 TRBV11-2 CASSLERIETQYF
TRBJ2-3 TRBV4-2 CASSQDESGGATDTQYF
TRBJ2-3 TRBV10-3 CAISEGLPQDTQYF
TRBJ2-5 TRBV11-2 CASSKQGNREQETQYF
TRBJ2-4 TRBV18 CASSPPAGAPKAKNIQYF
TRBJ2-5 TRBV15 CATSRGDRGETQYF
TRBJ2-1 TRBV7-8 CASSFPDRLAGGNNNEQFF
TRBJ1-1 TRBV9 CASSVEVVNTEAFF
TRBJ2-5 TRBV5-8 CASSPRLAGGQETQYF
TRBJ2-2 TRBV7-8 CASSLLSATGELFF
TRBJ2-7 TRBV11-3 CASSLERIGTSGTYQQYF
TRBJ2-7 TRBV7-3 CASSLTGAPLGEQYF
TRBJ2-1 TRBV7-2 CASSLALVERALVRNEQFF
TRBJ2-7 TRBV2 CASSPSTRVYEQYF
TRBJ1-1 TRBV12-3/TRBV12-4 CASSSRQEAFF
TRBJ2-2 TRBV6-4 CASSDSQAGELFF
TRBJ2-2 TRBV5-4 CASSLVGFTGELFF
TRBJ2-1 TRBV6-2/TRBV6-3 CASNGLAGDLSSYNEQFF
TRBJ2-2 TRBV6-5 CASRTGTDTGELFF
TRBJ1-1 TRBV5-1 CASSFPTGTEAFF
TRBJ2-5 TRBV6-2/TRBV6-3 CASSLTSRRTQYF
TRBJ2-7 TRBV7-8 CASSQGQGPSYEQYF
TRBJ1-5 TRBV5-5 CASSLKGIGQPQHF
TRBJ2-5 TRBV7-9 CASSLTAGGETQYF
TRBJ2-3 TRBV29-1 CSVEHGDGSDTQYF
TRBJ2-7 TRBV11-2 CASSLEVIYEQYF
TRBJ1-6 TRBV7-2 CASSFPNSPLHF
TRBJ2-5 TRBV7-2 CASSLRQGGGETQYF
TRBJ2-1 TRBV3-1 CASSQRTSGGAINEQFF
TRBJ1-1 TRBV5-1 CASCSLGGAEAFF
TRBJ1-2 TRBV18 CASSPDRPYGYTF
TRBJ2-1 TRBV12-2 CASRPHRDLESYNEQFF
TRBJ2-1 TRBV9 CASSVPPGEQFF
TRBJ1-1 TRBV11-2 CASSPGTAIEAFF
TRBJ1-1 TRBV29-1 CSGGNPAPFF
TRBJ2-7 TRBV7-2 CASSSRDSSYEQYF
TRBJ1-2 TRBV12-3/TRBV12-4 CASSFARGQLVTF
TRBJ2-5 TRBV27 CASSLDRQETQYF
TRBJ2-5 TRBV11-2 CASSSRLGETQYF
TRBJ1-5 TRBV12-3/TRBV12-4 CASSLGGLDSNQPQHF